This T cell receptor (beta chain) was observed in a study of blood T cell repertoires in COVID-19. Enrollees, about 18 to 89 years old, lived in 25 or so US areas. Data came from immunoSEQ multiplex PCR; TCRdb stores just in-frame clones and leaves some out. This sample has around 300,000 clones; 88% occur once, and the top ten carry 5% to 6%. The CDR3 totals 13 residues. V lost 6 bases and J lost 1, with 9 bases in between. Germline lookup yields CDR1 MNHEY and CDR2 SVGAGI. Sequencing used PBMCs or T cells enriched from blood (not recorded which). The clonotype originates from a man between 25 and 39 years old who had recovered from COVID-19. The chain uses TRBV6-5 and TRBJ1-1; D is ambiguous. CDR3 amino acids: CASRIQRNTEAFF. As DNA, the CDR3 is TGTGCCAGCAGGATACAGAGGAACACTGAAGCTTTCTTT.